Presented here are 18 T cell receptor beta chains from one specimen sequenced in a study of T cell responses to AZD1222 COVID-19 vaccine. Data came from immunoSEQ multiplex PCR; TCRdb stores just in-frame clones and leaves some out. The sample has under 300,000 clones; about 92% are singletons. Sample: peripheral blood, taken on day 0 of AZD1222 vaccination. All receptors derive from an adult in good health.

This clone came up once. V gene TRBV9 combines with J gene TRBJ2-7; tentative D call: TRBD2 (6 bases). Trimming removed 3 bases at V and 6 bases at J, with 13 bases between. The CDR3 loop spans 13 amino acids. Germline V gene sequence: CDR1 SGDLS, CDR2 YYNGEE. The CDR3 region has the DNA TGTGCCAGCAGCGAGGGCGGGAAGGGCGAGCAGTACTTC. This translates into CASSEGGKGEQYF.

The CDR3 loop reads CASSWGGQMNTEAFF. CDR3 DNA sequence: TGTGCCAGCAGTTGGGGGGGACAGATGAACACTGAAGCTTTCTTT. The chain has TRBV28 and TRBJ1-1; 7 bases align to TRBD1. From germline, CDR1 is MDHEN and CDR2 SYDVKM. Trimming at V came to 4 bases and at J to 0 bases, leaving 5 bases not matched to a gene. This CDR3 has 15 amino acids.

The chain combines TRBV7-3 with TRBJ2-1, with TRBD2 matching over 12 bases. CDR3 size: 14 residues. Germline V gene data show CDR1 as SGHTA and CDR2 as FQGTGA. V lost 5 bases, J lost 5 bases, and 1 base stayed unmatched. Written as DNA, the CDR3 is TGTGCCAGCAGCCCTAGCGGGGGGGACAATGAGCAGTTCTTC. Translating it yields CASSPSGGDNEQFF.

The chain has TRBV28 and TRBJ1-5, with D uncertain. The CDR3 runs 11 residues. Germline V gives CDR1 MDHEN, CDR2 SYDVKM. Trimming took 6 bases from V and 7 from J, leaving 7 bases between them. CDR3 loop: CASSSRQPQHF. CDR3 bases: TGTGCCAGCAGCTCGAGGCAGCCCCAGCATTTT.

The chain recombines TRBV19 with TRBJ1-6, with D unresolved. The CDR3 consists of 13 residues. Between the trimmed V and J ends, which lost 10 bases and 7 bases, there was a span of 14 bases. Looked up from germline, CDR1 is LNHDA and CDR2 is SQIVND (reference sequence). In DNA form, the CDR3 reads TGTGCCACCCCGCTCGACTGGAATTCACCCCTCCACTTT. The encoded protein is CATPLDWNSPLHF. The variable domain in full, with the rest retrieved from reference TRBV19 and TRBJ1-6, is DGGITQSPKYLFRKEGQNVTLSCEQNLNHDAMYWYRQDPGQGLRLIYYSQIVNDFQKGDIAEGYSVSREKKESFPLTVTSAQKNPTAFYLCATPLDWNSPLHFGNGTRLTVT.

This rearrangement joins TRBV6-5 to TRBJ2-3; D is unclear. The CDR3 totals 11 residues. Germline CDR1 is MNHEY and CDR2 is SVGAGI. Trimming took 2 bases from V and 7 from J, leaving 4 bases between them. CDR3 amino acids: CASSYLNTQYF. CDR3 nucleotide sequence: TGTGCCAGCAGTTACCTAAATACGCAGTATTTT.

J is TRBJ1-5 and V is TRBV19; D may be TRBD1 (6 bases). CDR1 and CDR2 (germline): LNHDA, SQIVND (reference sequence). The V gene lost 4 bases and the J gene lost 7 bases, with 17 bases spanning the gap. The CDR3 covers 15 residues. Written as DNA, the CDR3 is TGTGCCAGTAGTAAGGGGGGGCAGTGGGGACAGCCCCAGCATTTT. The encoded protein is CASSKGGQWGQPQHF.

The chain joins TRBV5-5 to TRBJ2-2; 9 bases align to TRBD1. Trimming took 0 bases from V and 8 from J; bases not matched to a gene: 8. Germline V CDR1 and CDR2: SGHKS, YYEKEE (reference sequence). The length of the CDR3 is 16 residues. CDR3 in DNA: TGTGCCAGCAGCTTGGCCCTGGGACAGGGAAGGGGGGAGCTGTTTTTT. This translates into CASSLALGQGRGELFF.

The V call is TRBV27, the J call TRBJ1-4; TRBD1 might be the D (5 bases). Germline CDR1 and CDR2: MNHEY and SMNVEV (reference sequence). This CDR3 region has 14 residues. Trimming cost V 7 bases and J 3 bases, with 12 bases left between them. The CDR3 DNA sequence: TGTGCCAGCACCCTAAGGGGCTCTAATGAAAAACTGTTTTTT. The encoded protein is CASTLRGSNEKLFF. The full variable domain, rest sourced from reference TRBV27 and TRBJ1-4, is EAQVTQNPRYLITVTGKKLTVTCSQNMNHEYMSWYRQDPGLGLRQIYYSMNVEVTDKGDVPEGYKVSRKEKRNFPLILESPSPNQTSLYFCASTLRGSNEKLFFGSGTQLSVL.

The chain has TRBV5-6 and TRBJ1-3; D remains unclear. V gave up 1 base and J gave up 2 bases, with 13 bases separating them. The CDR3 consists of 16 residues. In germline, CDR1 is SGHDT, CDR2 YYEEEE. CDR3 in amino acids: CASSLYRAEAGNTIYF. The CDR3 nucleotides read TGTGCCAGCAGCTTGTATAGGGCGGAGGCTGGAAACACCATATATTTT.

The rearrangement uses TRBV6-6 and TRBJ1-2, with D uncertain. The CDR3 spans 8 residues. CDR1 is MNHNY, CDR2 SVGAGI, per germline (reference sequence). V dropped 9 bases and J dropped 8 bases, with 4 bases sitting between them. CDR3 coding DNA: TGTGCCAGTGGAGGCTACACCTTC. Its translation: CASGGYTF.

CDR3 protein: CASSPGQGKEGNTEAFF. The CDR3 nucleotides read TGTGCCAGCAGCCCGGGACAGGGAAAGGAGGGGAACACTGAAGCTTTCTTT. The J gene is TRBJ1-1, the V gene TRBV5-4; 9 positions agree with TRBD1. This CDR3 is built from 17 residues. Germline CDR1 is SGHNT and CDR2 is YYREEE (reference sequence). Trimming at V came to 4 bases and at J to 1 base, leaving 11 bases not matched to a gene.

This clone was recorded only once. This chain joins TRBV30 and TRBJ2-1; D may correspond to TRBD1 or TRBD2 (5 bases each). The germline V gene encodes CDR1 GTSNPN and CDR2 SVGIG (reference sequence). This CDR3 has 14 residues. The ends were cut back, 0 bases at V and 6 bases at J, with 12 bases in the middle. The CDR3 DNA follows: TGTGCCTGGAGTGTGGGACCCCCTGGCAATGAGCAGTTCTTC. Protein: CAWSVGPPGNEQFF.

This chain joins TRBV11-3 and TRBJ2-7, with 8 positions matching TRBD1. This CDR3 contains 15 residues. Germline CDR1 is SGHNT and CDR2 is YENEEA. Germline trimming cut 6 bases from V and 0 bases from J; bases unmatched to any gene: 7. CDR3 nucleotide sequence: TGTGCCAGCAGGTCGGACAGGGTCTACTCCTACGAGCAGTACTTC. It is translated as CASRSDRVYSYEQYF.

V and J are TRBV5-6 and TRBJ1-4; 9 bases map to TRBD1. V lost 4 bases, J lost 5 bases, and 6 bases stayed unmatched. Germline assignment: CDR1 SGHDT and CDR2 YYEEEE. This CDR3 comprises 15 residues. The DNA for the CDR3 is TGTGCCAGCAGCGGGGGGACAGGGTGGAATGAAAAACTGTTTTTT. Translated, it gives CASSGGTGWNEKLFF.

V usage is TRBV2 and J usage is TRBJ2-2; perhaps TRBD2 as D (6 bases). The length of the CDR3 is 16 residues. The V gene's germline CDR1 is SNHLY and CDR2 FYNNEI. The V end was cut by 3 bases, the J end by 0 bases, with 11 bases between. The CDR3, as DNA: TGTGCCAGCAGTGATTCAAGCGGGTCGAACACCGGGGAGCTGTTTTTT. Translation: CASSDSSGSNTGELFF.

The count of this clone is one. V usage is TRBV4-1 and J usage is TRBJ2-1; TRBD1 matches at 7 bases. The CDR3 is 17 residues long. V shed 7 bases, J shed 4 bases, and the junction held 16 bases outside the gene matches. Germline CDR1 and CDR2: MGHRA and YSYEKL. DNA of the CDR3: TGCGCCAGCACCAAGGGAGCCGGGACAGTGGGGTACAATGAGCAGTTCTTC. This encodes CASTKGAGTVGYNEQFF.

The chain joins TRBV28 to TRBJ2-7; a possible D gene is TRBD2 (6 bases). Germline CDR1 reads MDHEN; CDR2 reads SYDVKM. V gave up 6 bases and J gave up 3 bases, with 18 bases separating them. CDR3 length: 15 residues. CDR3 nucleotide sequence: TGTGCCAGCAGGGGGTCTGCGGGGCAGGACTACGAGCAGTACTTC. The encoded protein is CASRGSAGQDYEQYF.